This TCR beta chain was sequenced during a study of Graves' ophthalmopathy and Graves' hyperthyroidism. Across the whole study: Peripheral blood sampling preceded any treatment and occurred at initial diagnosis. Findings and limits, study-wide: Blood also contained most of the expanded thyroid clonotypes above 0.001 frequency.

Amplification of the TCR beta CDR3 regions used RNA transcripts (as template). First-round RT-PCR relied on HTBI primers, and a second-round multiplex PCR came next. MiXCR was run by TCRdb on the multiplex PCR reads, yielding one entry per CDR3 protein. The top ten hold around 1.6% of the sample, which has 350,000 to 400,000 distinct CDR3 sequences, approximately 20% seen once. A word on this clonotype: What it recognizes is unknown. A much more abundant neighbour one base away suggests this may be a read error.

Exclusion criteria comprised other autoimmune diseases, uncontrolled infections, pregnancy or lactation in patients. The receptor comes from a woman aged 18-35 years with Graves' ophthalmopathy. Material: peripheral blood.

The CDR3 DNA reads as TGCAGCGTTGGGGGTTGGGGGAACGATCAGTACTTC. This codes for CSVGGWGNDQYF. The chain couples TRBV29-1 to TRBJ2-7, with D possibly called TRBD1 or TRBD2 (5 bases each). This CDR3 has 12 amino acids. The germline V gene encodes CDR1 SQVTM and CDR2 ANQGSEA.